These T cell receptor beta chains were read from a single sample in a study of cytomegalovirus exposure and HLA in healthy donors. Libraries were prepared by immunoSEQ multiplex PCR; TCRdb keeps only in-frame clonotypes and omits some of them. The sample shows more than 150,000 clones, around four fifths of them seen only once. Input material: PBMCs. The receptors were gathered from a woman in her twenties or thirties in good health and CMV-seronegative. Each CDR3 is given with its conserved first and last residue. The D gene is left open where the match is weak. Clone size appears in some rows only: once, few, many, or a class for an expanded clone.

CDR3 protein	CDR3 DNA	V gene	J gene	clone size	D gene
CAWSSKNGQGGPYGYTF	TGTGCCTGGAGTTCTAAAAACGGACAGGGGGGTCCCTATGGCTACACCTTC	TRBV30	TRBJ1-2	.	TRBD1
CATSWVDSLTDTQYF	TGTGCCACCAGCTGGGTGGACAGCCTCACAGATACGCAGTATTTT	TRBV15	TRBJ2-3	.	.
CAWSYLGAQPQHF	TGTGCCTGGAGTTATCTGGGGGCTCAGCCCCAGCATTTT	TRBV30	TRBJ1-5	.	.
CASSAGPSGEQYF	TGCGCCAGCAGTGCAGGGCCATCCGGCGAGCAGTACTTC	TRBV10-1	TRBJ2-7	.	.
CASSIGGRGYEQYF	TGTGCCAGTAGTATAGGAGGACGGGGATACGAGCAGTACTTC	TRBV19	TRBJ2-7	.	.
CASSLYRASGGADNEQFF	TGTGCCAGCAGCTTATATCGGGCTAGCGGGGGGGCGGACAATGAGCAGTTCTTC	TRBV7-3	TRBJ2-1	.	TRBD2
CAISESGRVSGELFF	TGTGCCATCAGTGAGTCGGGCAGGGTAAGCGGGGAGCTGTTTTTT	TRBV10-3	TRBJ2-2	once	.
CASSESLDRFNGYTF	TGCGCCAGCAGTGAGTCCCTGGACAGGTTCAATGGCTACACCTTC	TRBV10-1	TRBJ1-2	.	TRBD1
CATSAGTPPYEQYF	TGTGCCACCTCAGCCGGGACACCTCCCTACGAGCAGTACTTC	TRBV2	TRBJ2-7	few	.
CASSPGLQPQHF	TGTGCCAGCAGCCCGGGACTTCAGCCCCAGCATTTT	TRBV7-9	TRBJ1-5	.	.
CASSERTGSEAFF	TGTGCCAGCAGTGAAAGGACAGGGTCTGAAGCTTTCTTT	TRBV6-1	TRBJ1-1	.	TRBD1
CASSPGYSYNEQFF	TGTGCCAGCAGCCCGGGGTACTCCTACAATGAGCAGTTCTTC	TRBV5-4	TRBJ2-1	once	.
CASSPGGVSDEKLFF	TGTGCCAGCTCACCGGGGGGTGTGTCGGATGAAAAACTGTTTTTT	TRBV18	TRBJ1-4	.	.
CASSLGQGGTGELFF	TGTGCCAGCAGTCTGGGACAGGGGGGGACCGGGGAGCTGTTTTTT	TRBV2	TRBJ2-2	.	TRBD1
CASSVDRSLTDTQYF	TGTGCCAGCAGCGTAGACAGGTCGCTCACAGATACGCAGTATTTT	TRBV9	TRBJ2-3	.	.
CASSRNRGAVYNEQFF	TGTGCCAGCAGCCGCAACAGGGGTGCGGTCTACAATGAGCAGTTCTTC	TRBV7-9	TRBJ2-1	.	TRBD1
CASSSIHTDTQYF	TGTGCCAGCAGCTCAATACACACAGATACGCAGTATTTT	TRBV7-2	TRBJ2-3	.	.
CAISEDSTMNTEAFF	TGTGCCATCAGTGAAGACAGTACCATGAACACTGAAGCTTTCTTT	TRBV10-3	TRBJ1-1	.	.
CASSKPGVAGDYYEQYF	TGTGCCAGCAGCAAGCCTGGGGTGGCGGGGGATTACTACGAGCAGTACTTC	TRBV28	TRBJ2-7	.	TRBD2